This TCR beta chain was identified in a study of blood T cell repertoires in COVID-19. Study overall: T cells, B-cell-depleted T cells, or PBMCs provided the cDNA or gDNA that served as material.

Authors' analysis steps: Estimation of nucleated cell counts relied on the amplification of reference gene primers. Measured with immunoSEQ multiplex PCR; TCRdb has only the in-frame clones, and not every one. D and trimming come from the DNA, and the V and J calls and clone size come from that table. This sample carries 250,000 to 350,000 clones, 87% of them seen once, and the ten largest clones take about 2%. The germline gives CDR1 SGHAT, CDR2 FQNNGV. This CDR3 has 13 residues. The trim removed 7 bases at V and 6 bases at J, leaving 8 bases unmatched. Sequencing used peripheral blood. V usage is TRBV11-2 and J usage is TRBJ2-7, with 8 bases aligning to TRBD2. This sequence originates from a woman aged 45-59 years who had recovered from COVID-19. The CDR3 bases are TGTGCCAGCAACATTGACGGGGGGGGCGAGCAGTACTTC. It specifies CASNIDGGGEQYF.